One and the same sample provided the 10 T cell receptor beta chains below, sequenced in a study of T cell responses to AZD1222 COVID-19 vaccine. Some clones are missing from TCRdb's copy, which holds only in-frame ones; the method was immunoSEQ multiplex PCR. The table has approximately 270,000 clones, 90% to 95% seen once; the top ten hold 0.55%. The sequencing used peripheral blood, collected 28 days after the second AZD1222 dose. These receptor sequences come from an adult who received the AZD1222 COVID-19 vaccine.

CDR3 DNA: TGTGCCAGCAGCTCCACTAGCGGGAGCTTCAATGAGCAGTTCTTC. It yields the protein CASSSTSGSFNEQFF. The rearrangement links TRBV7-3 to TRBJ2-1; TRBD2 matches at 11 bases. CDR1 is SGHTA and CDR2 is FQGTGA in the germline V gene. After removal of 4 bases from V and 6 bases from J, the junction contained 5 bases not matched to a gene. The CDR3 consists of 15 residues.

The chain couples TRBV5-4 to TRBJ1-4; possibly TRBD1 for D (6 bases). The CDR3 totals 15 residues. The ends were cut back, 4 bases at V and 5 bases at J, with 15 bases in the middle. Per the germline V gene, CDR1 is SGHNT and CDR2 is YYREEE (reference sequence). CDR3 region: CASSASTGGNEKLFF. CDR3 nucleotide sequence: TGTGCCAGCAGCGCATCGACAGGAGGAAATGAAAAACTGTTTTTT.

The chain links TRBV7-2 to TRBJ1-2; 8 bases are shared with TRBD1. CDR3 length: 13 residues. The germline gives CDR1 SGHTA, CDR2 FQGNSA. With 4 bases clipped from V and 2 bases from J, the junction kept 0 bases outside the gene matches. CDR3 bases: TGTGCCAGCAGCTGGACAGGGAACTATGGCTACACCTTC. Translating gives CASSWTGNYGYTF.

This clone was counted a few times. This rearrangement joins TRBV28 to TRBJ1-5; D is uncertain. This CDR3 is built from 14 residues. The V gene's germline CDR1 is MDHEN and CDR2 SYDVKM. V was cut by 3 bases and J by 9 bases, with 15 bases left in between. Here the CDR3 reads CASSFSDPIRPQHF. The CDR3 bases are TGTGCCAGCAGTTTTTCGGATCCCATAAGGCCCCAGCATTTT.

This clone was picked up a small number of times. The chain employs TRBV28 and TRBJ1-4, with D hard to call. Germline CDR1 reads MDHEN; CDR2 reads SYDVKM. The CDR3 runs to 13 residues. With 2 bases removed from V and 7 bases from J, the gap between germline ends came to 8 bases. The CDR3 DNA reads TGTGCCAGCAGTTTAGTAACACTTGAAAAACTGTTTTTT. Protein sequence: CASSLVTLEKLFF.

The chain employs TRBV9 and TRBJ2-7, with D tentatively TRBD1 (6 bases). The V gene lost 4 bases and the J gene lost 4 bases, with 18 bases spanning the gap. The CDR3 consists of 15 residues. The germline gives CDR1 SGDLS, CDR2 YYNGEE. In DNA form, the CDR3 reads TGTGCCAGCAGCCCACCCGGGACAAGGGGTTACGAGCAGTACTTC. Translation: CASSPPGTRGYEQYF.

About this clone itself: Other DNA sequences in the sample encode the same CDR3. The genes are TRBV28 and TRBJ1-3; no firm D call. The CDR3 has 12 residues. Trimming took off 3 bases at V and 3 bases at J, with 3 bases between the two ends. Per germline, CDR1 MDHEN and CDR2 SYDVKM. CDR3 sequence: CASSFRGNTIYF. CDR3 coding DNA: TGTGCCAGCAGTTTTCGTGGAAACACCATATATTTT. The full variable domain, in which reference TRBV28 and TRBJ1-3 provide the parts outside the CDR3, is DVKVTQSSRYLVKRTGEKVFLECVQDMDHENMFWYRQDPGLGLRLIYFSYDVKMKEKGDIPEGYSVSREKKERFSLILESASTNQTSMYLCASSFRGNTIYFGEGSWLTVV.

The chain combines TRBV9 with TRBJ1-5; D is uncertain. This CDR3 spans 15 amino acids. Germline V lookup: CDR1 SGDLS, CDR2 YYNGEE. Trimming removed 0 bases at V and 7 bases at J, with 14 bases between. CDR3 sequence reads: CASSVGGASRQPQHF. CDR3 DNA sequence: TGTGCCAGCAGCGTAGGGGGTGCTAGCAGGCAGCCCCAGCATTTT.

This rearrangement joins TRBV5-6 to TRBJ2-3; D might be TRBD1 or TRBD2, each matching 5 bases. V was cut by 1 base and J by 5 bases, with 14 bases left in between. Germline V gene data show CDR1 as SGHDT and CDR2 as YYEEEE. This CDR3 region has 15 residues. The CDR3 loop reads CASSLLQGVEDTQYF. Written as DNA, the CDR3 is TGTGCCAGCAGCTTGCTCCAGGGAGTAGAAGATACGCAGTATTTT.

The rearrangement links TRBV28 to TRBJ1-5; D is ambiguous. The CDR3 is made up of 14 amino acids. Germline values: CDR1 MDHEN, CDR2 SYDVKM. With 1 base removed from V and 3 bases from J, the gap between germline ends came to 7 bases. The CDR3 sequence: CASSLLTPNQPQHF. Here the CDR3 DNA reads TGTGCCAGCAGTTTATTAACCCCCAATCAGCCCCAGCATTTT. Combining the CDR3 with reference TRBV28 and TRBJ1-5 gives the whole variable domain DVKVTQSSRYLVKRTGEKVFLECVQDMDHENMFWYRQDPGLGLRLIYFSYDVKMKEKGDIPEGYSVSREKKERFSLILESASTNQTSMYLCASSLLTPNQPQHFGDGTRLSIL.